The 6 T cell receptor beta chains below all came from one sample that was sequenced in a study of brain T cells in children with intractable seizures listed by TCRdb under 2021. Per the publication, the time point label means: blood from clinic visit 5 months post-surgery; TSC patient then seizure free. Library preparation employed the immunoSEQ multiplex PCR assay. In its TCRdb copy, this immuneACCESS table keeps in-frame sequences only and misses some clones. Where compared with another copy, unresolved V genes explain less than half of these, and the others have no known cause. Within this sample are a few hundred thousand clones, with more than 85% of them counted one time only. The top ten clonotypes cover roughly 6% of the sample. Sample: peripheral blood, taken about 5 months after surgery. Receptor source: a boy under three years old with tuberous sclerosis and intractable seizures.

The V call is TRBV9, the J call TRBJ1-2, with D unresolved. Germline V gene data show CDR1 as SGDLS and CDR2 as YYNGEE. V was clipped by 3 bases and J by 2 bases, with 14 bases between them. CDR3 length equals 15 residues. The CDR3 DNA is TGTGCCAGCAGCGCCGGATCTGGGGTCAACTATGGCTACACCTTC. Amino acids: CASSAGSGVNYGYTF.

This chain uses TRBV6-5 with TRBJ2-2; TRBD2 agrees at 10 bases. Germline CDR1 MNHEY, CDR2 SVGAGI. CDR3 length equals 15 residues. V gave up 8 bases and J gave up 2 bases; unmatched junction bases: 5. The CDR3 here is CASAGLAANTGELFF. The CDR3 DNA is TGTGCCAGCGCCGGACTAGCGGCTAACACCGGGGAGCTGTTTTTT.

The chain is built from TRBV9 and TRBJ2-3; tentative D call: TRBD1 (5 bases). The V gene lost 7 bases and the J gene lost 1 base, with 10 bases spanning the gap. The CDR3 is 13 amino acids. Germline V gene data show CDR1 as SGDLS and CDR2 as YYNGEE. CDR3 loop: CASGRGGTDTQYF. CDR3 nucleotide sequence: TGTGCCAGCGGAAGGGGCGGCACAGATACGCAGTATTTT.

V usage is TRBV5-6 and J usage is TRBJ1-2; perhaps TRBD1 as D (5 bases). Trimming left V 4 bases short and J 8 bases short, with 9 bases between. Per germline, CDR1 SGHDT and CDR2 YYEEEE. This CDR3 has 11 amino acids. The CDR3 is CASSRGNGYTF. Written as DNA, the CDR3 is TGTGCCAGCAGCCGGGGGAACGGCTACACCTTC.

J is TRBJ1-1 and V is TRBV6-5; 8 bases are shared with TRBD1. Looked up from germline, CDR1 is MNHEY and CDR2 is SVGAGI. There are 15 residues in the CDR3. Trimming removed 0 bases from V and 11 bases from J; junction bases left unmatched: 11. As DNA, the CDR3 is TGTGCCAGCAGTTACTCGGGACAGGTGGCCTATGAGGCTTTCTTT. Translation: CASSYSGQVAYEAFF.

This clone was seen only once. The chain combines TRBV25-1 with TRBJ2-3; D may correspond to TRBD1 or TRBD2 (6 bases each). V dropped 3 bases and J dropped 0 bases, with 13 bases sitting between them. This CDR3 region has 16 residues. Per germline, CDR1 MGHDK and CDR2 SYGVNS. The CDR3 reads CASSDIGGRSTDTQYF. The CDR3 DNA follows: TGTGCCAGCAGTGATATAGGGGGGCGGAGCACAGATACGCAGTATTTT.